This TCR beta chain is drawn from a study of blood T cell repertoires in COVID-19. Data came from immunoSEQ multiplex PCR; TCRdb stores just in-frame clones and leaves some out. The table includes under 200,000 clones, 75% to 90% detected once. CDR3 size: 16 residues. J was trimmed by 7 bases and V by 0 bases; bases with no gene match: 5. From germline, CDR1 is SGHRS and CDR2 YFSETQ. Material for sequencing was PBMCs or T cells enriched from blood (not recorded which). The sequence was collected from a woman aged 55-69 years who had recovered from COVID-19. The chain joins TRBV5-1 to TRBJ2-2; 11 bases match TRBD2. The CDR3 nucleotides are TGCGCCAGCAGCTTGGCGACTAGCGGGGCGATCGGGGAGCTGTTTTTT. Amino acids: CASSLATSGAIGELFF.